This T cell receptor (beta chain) was sequenced during a study of regulatory T cells in long-lasting Graves disease (dated by TCRdb to the early 2020s). For the wider study: Antithyroid drugs had been taken for less than 3 months by newly diagnosed Graves' disease patients. TCR sequencing covered around 13 persistent and roughly 20 newly diagnosed Graves' disease patients, 33 samples in total. The study took place in China and was registered as a clinical trial. Peripheral blood TCR sequencing and RNA sequencing compared persistent Graves' disease patients with newly diagnosed Graves' disease patients.

The library was prepared using multiplex PCR. The instrument given in TCRdb is Illumina HiSeq 4000. iRepertoire HTBI primers and Arm-PCR amplification of CDR3 regions were used to construct TCR beta libraries. PCR products were gel purified before sequencing. The paper's processing steps were these. A total of roughly 58 TRBV and under 15 TRBJ segments were identified across samples and were used for gene usage analysis of CDR3 amino acid clonotypes. COPE and FqMerger were used to merge the filtered high-quality paired reads into contigs. BLAST was used to align contigs to IMGT TRBV, TRBD and TRBJ reference genes, and CDR3 was defined according to IMGT. Any clonotype with a frequency above 0.1% was counted as a highly expanded clone. Repertoire diversity was measured by Shannon entropy, and V-J evenness by the Gini coefficient. Clonotypes shared by more than one individual were considered public. TCRdb redid the processing of the public reads, applying fastp at Q25 and MiXCR, and retained in-frame beta chains. Identical CDR3 protein sequences are pooled into one entry, listed with their most common genes and DNA. The V and J calls were determined by TCRdb, not by the authors. Here the sample has roughly 500,000 distinct CDR3 sequences; about 13% occur a single time. The ten largest account for roughly a tenth of the sample.

Sequences MNHEY (CDR1) and SVGAGI (CDR2) are obtained from the germline V gene. The CDR3 contains 15 residues, cysteine and phenylalanine counted. Of all the DNA, just the CDR3 is kept, 45 bases in frame from base 1. V is clipped by 2 bases and J by 2 bases, and the sequence between their germline boundaries is 9 bases long. Points the paper makes about the study in general: Sequencing and analysis were restricted to the TCR beta chain. More public clonotypes were shared among persistent patients (2,741) than among newly diagnosed patients (just under 1,000). As a limitation, the authors acknowledged that the small sample size may reduce accuracy. Only peripheral blood was studied, because thyroid tissue, the primary lesion, was inaccessible. Compared with newly diagnosed patients, patients with persistent Graves' disease had lower TCR Shannon entropy and fewer highly expanded clones, which suggests clonal expansion. TRBV28, TRBJ1-2 and TRBJ2-5 were preferentially used in persistent disease, while TRBV20-1 and TRBJ2-1 were favored in newly diagnosed disease.

This clonotype showed up many times. This clone's antigen is unknown. No much larger clone exists at a distance of one base, and base qualities are not known. The sample's time point label is to be understood as: newly diagnosed GD, antithyroid drugs for less than 3 months. For both TCR sequencing and RNA sequencing, RNA was extracted from PBMCs in TRIzol. Graves' disease was diagnosed according to American Thyroid Association guidelines. Patients were recruited from an endocrinology department in Xi'an, China. Each patient gave about 10 milliliters of peripheral blood, collected in an EDTA anticoagulant tube. Ficoll Paque Plus density gradient separation was used to isolate PBMCs, and no further T cell sorting was done. An Agilent 2100 Bioanalyzer and agarose gel were used to check RNA quality, and a NanoDrop 2000 was used to measure RNA concentration. These sequences were also reported in another study, on T cells in Graves' hyperthyroidism and ophthalmopathy. The second publication reports: Graves' hyperthyroidism was defined as stable when no progression to ophthalmopathy occurred over 18 months of follow-up. The hyperthyroidism patients were between 18 and 65 years old and newly diagnosed, with a disease duration of less than 2 months. Exclusion was applied to patients with uncontrolled infections, other autoimmune diseases, pregnancy or lactation. Diagnoses were established on the basis of clinical symptoms, serum thyroxine and TRAb, thyroid ultrasound, and orbital computed tomography. A first-round RT-PCR of the TCR CDR3 used the HTBI primer set with the Qiagen OneStep RT-PCR kit. Most expanded thyroid clonotypes (frequency above 0.001) were also detected in blood, a finding suggesting that blood repertoires may reflect thyroid immune responses. Ophthalmopathy was separated from stable hyperthyroidism by a 13 V-J signature model, with 85% to 90% sensitivity and about 84% specificity obtained in cross-validation and 80%/75% obtained in testing. In validation, the model predicted progression to ophthalmopathy with approximately 70% sensitivity and around 72% specificity, a median of 6.5 months before onset. To identify distinguishing TCR V-J signatures, a discovery cohort of some 99 patients was used, comprising fewer than 45 with Graves' ophthalmopathy and 57 with stable Graves' hyperthyroidism. Whether ophthalmopathy could be predicted prospectively was tested in an independent validation cohort made up of under 20 hyperthyroidism patients plus 17 patients who later progressed to ophthalmopathy. The 100 discovery patients were divided at random into training and test sets in a 7:3 ratio. The study also compared thyroid tissue and blood T-cell repertoires from five or six Graves' hyperthyroidism patients. After sampling, hyperthyroidism patients received methimazole starting at 30 mg daily, and ophthalmopathy patients received high-dose intravenous methylprednisolone. Libraries were constructed in a second round of multiplex PCR, after which size selection and purification were carried out. Paired-end sequencing of the libraries was performed with 100 bp reads on an Illumina HiSeq2000. SOAPnuke was used to process the raw data, with reads discarded if the reads contained adapters or uncalled bases, had a mean Phred below 15, or lacked an exact constant-primer or identifier match. High-quality paired reads were merged with COPE v1.2.5, and unique nucleotide sequences were defined as clonotypes. MiTCR v1.1 was used to align clonotypes to the IMGT TRBV, TRBD and TRBJ reference segments. Analysis was restricted to V-J combinations with a frequency above 0.0001, which covered roughly 99% of repertoires. A TCS score was defined as the ratio of F50 (clonal expansion) to E x V (chaos), with BLOSUM62-based TCRdist applied between CDR3 peptides within each V-J. Welch's t-statistics and random forest reduced fewer than 600 V-J features to roughly 13, which were used in a naive Bayes classifier (R e1071). Sample size was not statistically predetermined, and investigators were not blinded to group allocation. TCR Vbeta CDR3 sequencing of around 130 peripheral blood samples (43 ophthalmopathy, over 70 hyperthyroidism and around 17 progressor patients) is reported in the paper.

The clonotype was recovered from a man younger than 45 with Graves disease. Donor details come from another sample of the same person, matched by shared clones. The chain couples TRBV6-5 to TRBJ2-2; TRBD2 might be the D gene, on 5 matching bases. Source: peripheral blood mononuclear cells (PBMCs), taken at new diagnosis, from a patient treated with antithyroid drugs. The nucleotide sequence is TGTGCCAGCAGTTACCCAGCGGATAACACCGGGGAGCTGTTTTTT. Protein translation: CASSYPADNTGELFF.